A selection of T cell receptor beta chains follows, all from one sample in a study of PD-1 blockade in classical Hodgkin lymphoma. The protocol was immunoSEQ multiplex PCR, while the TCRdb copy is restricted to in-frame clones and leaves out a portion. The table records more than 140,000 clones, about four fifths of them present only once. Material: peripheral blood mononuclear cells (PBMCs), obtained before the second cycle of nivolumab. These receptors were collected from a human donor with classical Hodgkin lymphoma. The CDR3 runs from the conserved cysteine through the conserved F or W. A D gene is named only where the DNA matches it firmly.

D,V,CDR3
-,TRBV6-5,CASSHRDRETQYF
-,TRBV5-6,CASSASGGYTF
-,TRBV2,CASSTPGGAFEQYF
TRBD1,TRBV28,CASFGQGGQPQHF
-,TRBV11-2,CASSLAVGLVTQYF
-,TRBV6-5,CAGGGGGNIQYF
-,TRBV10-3,CAISERENTEAFF
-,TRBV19,CATSGTTDGGQPQHF
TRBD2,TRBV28,CASSSTSGLAPSTDTQYF
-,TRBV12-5,CASGWGAGTPYEQYF
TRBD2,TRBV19,CASSTGTSGGATGANVLTF
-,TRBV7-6,CASSLDWTGELFF
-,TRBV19,CASSRLRGAPSTDTQYF
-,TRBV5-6,CASSLGRGNEQFF
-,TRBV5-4,CASSQQVWGNTEAFF
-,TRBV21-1,CASSPRGQGNEQYF
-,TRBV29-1,CSVEDPRNYEQYF
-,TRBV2,CASSEVGRITEAFF
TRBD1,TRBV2,CASSFDRGGGYTF
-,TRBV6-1,CASRGARTEAFF
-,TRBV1,CTSSQDRGTRRAERGF
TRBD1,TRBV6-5,CASSYSRGQGFYEQYF
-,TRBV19,CASSIPINQGLDGYTF
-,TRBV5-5,CASSFTTPALGNTIYF
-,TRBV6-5,CATRTSPNSPLHF
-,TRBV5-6,CASSLAGFQPQHF
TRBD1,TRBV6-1,CASNWDRDVQPQHF
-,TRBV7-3,CASSLEGGGYPDTQYF
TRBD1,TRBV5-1,CASSFTGVGLSYEQYF
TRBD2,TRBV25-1,CASSDLGGSEVTFF
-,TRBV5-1,CASRRTFEADEQYF
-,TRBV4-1,CASSQEDNYGYTF
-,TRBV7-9,CASSSMITNEKLFF
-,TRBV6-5,CASMRAQLETQYF
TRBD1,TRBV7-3,CASSFRQGHEQYF
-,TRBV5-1,CASSPVGTNEKLFF
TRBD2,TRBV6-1,CASSGAGGLYNEQFF
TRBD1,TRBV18,CASSDRVGYTF
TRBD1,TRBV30,CAFSRQGPNEKLFF
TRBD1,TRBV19,CASSIRGDRANEQFF